Reported below is one T cell receptor beta chain. This sample was taken from a study of CD8 T cells in Susac syndrome. Sequencing of TCR beta drew on CD8+ and CD4+ T cells from blood. The multiple sclerosis control group was made up of treatment-naive patients with stable or active relapsing-remitting disease. TEMRA cells were enriched by FACS, and CD4+ and CD8+ T cells were negatively isolated. Reverse transcription of roughly 0.5 to 1 ug RNA was performed with random hexamers. An immunoSEQ multiplex PCR amplified TCR beta CDR3 over 54 Vbeta and 13 Jbeta. One entry per CDR3 protein results from TCRdb running MiXCR on the immunoSEQ multiplex PCR reads. The profile shows about 140,000 distinct CDR3 sequences, roughly 95% of them singletons. The germline CDR1 and CDR2 sequences are SGHNT and YYREEE (reference sequence). Trimming removed 1 base from V and 0 bases from J, with 4 bases in between. CDR3 length: 14 residues.

The clonotype was recovered from a human donor with multiple sclerosis. The specimen was CD4+ T cells from PBMCs. The rearrangement uses TRBV5-4 and TRBJ2-2; no reliable D call. The CDR3 nucleotides read TGTGCCAGCAGCTTGTATTCGAACACCGGGGAGCTGTTTTTT. Residues: CASSLYSNTGELFF.